The present T cell receptor (beta chain) was sequenced within a study of shared clonotypes between healthy human individuals. As defined, naive CD8 cells were CD45RO-negative and positively selected for CCR7, with terminally differentiated effector memory CD45RA+ cells excluded. The donors, healthy adults who were HIV-negative, had experienced no recent acute infections or vaccinations. There are 14 residues in the CDR3. Germline-derived CDR1 and CDR2 are LNHDA and SQIVND (reference sequence). The V end lost 1 base, the J end lost 3 bases, and 9 bases lay between the germline ends. Study-level points and caveats: Estimated clonotype richness was generally higher in naive than memory subsets. Exclusively blood specimens were collected; tissue repertoires likely differ. All-four-donor shared clonotypes had higher generation probabilities than non-shared clonotypes did.

Concerning this clone: Its specificity is unknown.

Clones were read by immunoSEQ multiplex PCR, and TCRdb kept only the in-frame ones, dropping some. The repertoire consists of more than 600,000 clones, with under 95% occurring once and the leading ten covering 20% to 25%. The V call is TRBV19, the J call TRBJ1-2, with D maybe TRBD1 (5 bases). The sequencing input was naive CD8+ T cells sorted from blood. The clonotype was recovered from a man aged 30 to 39 in good health. The CDR3 is CASSIVGGHYGYTF. The CDR3 DNA is TGTGCCAGTAGTATAGTTGGGGGACACTATGGCTACACCTTC.